This T cell receptor (beta chain) was observed in a study of CD8+CD57+ T cells in acquired aplastic anemia. About the study: Sorted CD4+ plus CD8+ cells gave DNA averaging 3.2 ug.

All patients picked for sequencing had shown, by flow cytometry, an expansion of CD8+CD57+ cells. The CDR3 runs 13 residues. The ends were cut back, 3 bases at V and 7 bases at J, with 13 bases in the middle. Germline V gene data show CDR1 as DFQATT and CDR2 as SNEGSKA (reference sequence). Genomic DNA served as template for TCR beta VDJ and CDR3 profiling. TCRdb used MiXCR to reprocess the reads, holding one entry per CDR3 protein. The data show over 250,000 distinct CDR3 sequences, 56% seen once. This clonotype has only one observation. The J gene is TRBJ1-5, the V gene TRBV20-1; the D gene is possibly TRBD1 (5 bases). The clonotype comes from a human donor with aplastic anemia. Sequencing was performed on sorted CD4+, CD8+, or CD8+CD57+ T cells (not recorded which) from PBMCs. The CDR3 DNA reads as TGCAGTGCTAGGGGTAGCGGGGGGCAGCCCCAGCATTTT. The encoded protein is CSARGSGGQPQHF.